The T cell receptor (beta chain) under discussion was sequenced for a study of human T cells and chemical hapten exposure. Study-wide background: Patch tests put 0.01% DPC on the upper back, and the results were checked at 6 days. Study-wide results and limits: TCRs above 1 in 1000 frequency did not change with DPC sensitization.

The time point denotes: patch test 2, 6 weeks after DPC sensitization. The treatment is: therapeutic diphenylcyclopropenone sensitization with weekly scalp DPC. This clonotype has ten or more counts. Its target is unknown. The CDR3 consists of 15 residues. The V segment lost 3 bases and the J segment 4 bases; nucleotides outside the gene matches: 10. The germline CDR1 and CDR2 sequences are DFQATT and SNEGSKA (reference sequence). Individual cDNA molecules received unique molecular identifiers in the library. Source study methods: Counting gave a median of around 89,000 TCRs per sample, with values ranging from about 23,224 to 690,600. TCRdb itself ran the RACE reads through MiXCR, one entry per CDR3 protein. TCRdb assigned the V and J calls; the authors' analysis was not used. The profile shows approximately 90,000 distinct CDR3 sequences, approximately 11% of them singletons.

Source: whole blood, taken in connection with sensitization to the hapten diphenylcyclopropenone (DPC). The source is a man aged 35 to 55 with alopecia areata. Some clones in this sample may be carry-over from other donors' samples. The gene calls are TRBV20-1 and TRBJ2-5; 8 positions match TRBD2. For the CDR3, the DNA is TGCAGTGCTAGTTTTTTAGCGGGGAGCCCAGAGACCCAGTACTTC. Translated, it gives CSASFLAGSPETQYF.